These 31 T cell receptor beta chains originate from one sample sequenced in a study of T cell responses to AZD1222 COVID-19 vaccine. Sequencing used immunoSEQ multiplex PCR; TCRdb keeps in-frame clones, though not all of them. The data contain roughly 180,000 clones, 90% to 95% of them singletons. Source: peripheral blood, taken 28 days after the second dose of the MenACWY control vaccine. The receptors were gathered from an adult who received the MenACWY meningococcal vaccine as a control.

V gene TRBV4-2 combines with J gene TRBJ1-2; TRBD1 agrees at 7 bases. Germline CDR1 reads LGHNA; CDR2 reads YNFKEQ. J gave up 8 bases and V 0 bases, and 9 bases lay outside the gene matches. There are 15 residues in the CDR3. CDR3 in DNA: TGTGCCAGCAGCCAAGATCTGACAGGGTTAGAAGGCTACACCTTC. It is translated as CASSQDLTGLEGYTF.

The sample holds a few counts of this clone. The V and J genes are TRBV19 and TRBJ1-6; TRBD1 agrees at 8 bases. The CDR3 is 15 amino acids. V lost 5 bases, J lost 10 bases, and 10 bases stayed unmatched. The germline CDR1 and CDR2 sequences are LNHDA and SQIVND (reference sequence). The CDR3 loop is CASSSAGTGNSPLHF. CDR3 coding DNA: TGTGCCAGTAGTTCGGCCGGGACAGGTAACTCACCCCTCCACTTT.

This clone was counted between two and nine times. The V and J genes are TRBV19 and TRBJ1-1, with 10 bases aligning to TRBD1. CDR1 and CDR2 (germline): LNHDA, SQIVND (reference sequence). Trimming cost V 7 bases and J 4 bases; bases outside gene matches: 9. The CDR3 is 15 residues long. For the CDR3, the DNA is TGTGCCAGTACCCAACAGACAGGGGGCATCACTGAAGCTTTCTTT. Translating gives CASTQQTGGITEAFF.

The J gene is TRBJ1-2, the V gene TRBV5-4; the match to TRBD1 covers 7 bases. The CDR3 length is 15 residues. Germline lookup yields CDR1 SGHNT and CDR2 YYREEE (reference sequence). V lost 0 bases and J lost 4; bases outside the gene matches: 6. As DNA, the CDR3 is TGTGCCAGCAGCTTGGACAGGGGCGTGGGCTATGGCTACACCTTC. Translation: CASSLDRGVGYGYTF.

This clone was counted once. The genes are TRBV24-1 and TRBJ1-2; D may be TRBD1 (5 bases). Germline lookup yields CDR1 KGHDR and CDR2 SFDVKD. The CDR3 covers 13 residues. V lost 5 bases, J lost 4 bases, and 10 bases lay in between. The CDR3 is CATSGREAYGYTF. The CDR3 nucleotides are TGTGCCACCAGTGGCAGGGAGGCCTATGGCTACACCTTC.

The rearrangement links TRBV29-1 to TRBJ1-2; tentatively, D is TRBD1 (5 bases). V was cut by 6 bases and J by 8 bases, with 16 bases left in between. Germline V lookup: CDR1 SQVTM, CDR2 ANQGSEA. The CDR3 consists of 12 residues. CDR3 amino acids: CSVAQGPGGYTF. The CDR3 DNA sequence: TGCAGCGTAGCGCAGGGCCCCGGGGGCTACACCTTC.

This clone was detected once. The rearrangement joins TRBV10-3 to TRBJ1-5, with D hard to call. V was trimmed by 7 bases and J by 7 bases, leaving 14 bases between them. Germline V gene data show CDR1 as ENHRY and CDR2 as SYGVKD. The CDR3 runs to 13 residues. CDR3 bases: TGTGCCATCAAAGACACAGCGGGCCAGCCCCAGCATTTT. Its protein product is CAIKDTAGQPQHF.

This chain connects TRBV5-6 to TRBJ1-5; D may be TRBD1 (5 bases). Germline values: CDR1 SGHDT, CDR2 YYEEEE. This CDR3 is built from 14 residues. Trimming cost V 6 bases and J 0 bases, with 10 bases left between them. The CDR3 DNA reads TGTGCCAGCACCATGGGACTTAGCAATCAGCCCCAGCATTTT. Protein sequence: CASTMGLSNQPQHF. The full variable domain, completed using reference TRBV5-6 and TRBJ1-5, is DAGVTQSPTHLIKTRGQQVTLRCSPKSGHDTVSWYQQALGQGPQFIFQYYEEEERQRGNFPDRFSGHQFPNYSSELNVNALLLGDSALYLCASTMGLSNQPQHFGDGTRLSIL.

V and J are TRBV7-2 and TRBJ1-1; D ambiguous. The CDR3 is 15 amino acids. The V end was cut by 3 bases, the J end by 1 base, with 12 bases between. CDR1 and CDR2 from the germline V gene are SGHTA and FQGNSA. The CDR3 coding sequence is TGTGCCAGCAGCTTTCGACCAGCCACGAACACTGAAGCTTTCTTT. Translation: CASSFRPATNTEAFF.

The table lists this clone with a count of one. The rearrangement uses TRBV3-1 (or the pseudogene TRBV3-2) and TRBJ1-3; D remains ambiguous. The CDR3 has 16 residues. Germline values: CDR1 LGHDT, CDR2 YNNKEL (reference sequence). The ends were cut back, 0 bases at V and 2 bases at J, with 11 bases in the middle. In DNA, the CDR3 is TGTGCCAGCAGCCAAGAATCCCGGGGAGCTGGAAACACCATATATTTT. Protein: CASSQESRGAGNTIYF.

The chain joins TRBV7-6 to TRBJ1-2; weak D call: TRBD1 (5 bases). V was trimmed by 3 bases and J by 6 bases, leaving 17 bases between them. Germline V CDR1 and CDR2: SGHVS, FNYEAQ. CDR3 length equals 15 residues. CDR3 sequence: CASSFGTVGTDGYTF. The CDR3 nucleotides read TGTGCCAGCAGCTTTGGGACTGTGGGTACCGATGGCTACACCTTC.

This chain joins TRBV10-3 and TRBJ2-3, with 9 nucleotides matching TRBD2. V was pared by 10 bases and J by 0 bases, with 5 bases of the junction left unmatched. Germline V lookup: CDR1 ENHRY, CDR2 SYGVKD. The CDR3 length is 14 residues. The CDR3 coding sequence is TGTGCCACCATCGCGGGGGGGAGCACAGATACGCAGTATTTT. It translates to CATIAGGSTDTQYF.

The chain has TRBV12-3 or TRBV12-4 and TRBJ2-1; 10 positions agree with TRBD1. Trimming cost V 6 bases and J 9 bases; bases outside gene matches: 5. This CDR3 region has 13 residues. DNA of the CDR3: TGTGCCAGCAGGGACAGGGGGGTAGGTGAGCAGTTCTTC. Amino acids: CASRDRGVGEQFF.

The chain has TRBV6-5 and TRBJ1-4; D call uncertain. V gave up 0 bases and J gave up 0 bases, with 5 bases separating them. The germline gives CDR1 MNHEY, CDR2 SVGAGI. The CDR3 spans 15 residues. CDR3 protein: CASSYSVATNEKLFF. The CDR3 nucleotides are TGTGCCAGCAGTTACTCGGTTGCAACTAATGAAAAACTGTTTTTT.

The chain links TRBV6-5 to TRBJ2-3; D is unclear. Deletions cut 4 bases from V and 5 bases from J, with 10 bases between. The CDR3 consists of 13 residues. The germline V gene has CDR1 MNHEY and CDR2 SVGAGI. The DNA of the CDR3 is TGTGCCAGCAGTTCCCCGGTTGGAGATACGCAGTATTTT. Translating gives CASSSPVGDTQYF.

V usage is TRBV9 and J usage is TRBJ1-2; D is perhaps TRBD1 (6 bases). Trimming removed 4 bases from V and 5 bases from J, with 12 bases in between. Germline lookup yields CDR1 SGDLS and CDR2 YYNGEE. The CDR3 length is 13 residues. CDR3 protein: CASSTTGTYGYTF. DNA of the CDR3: TGTGCCAGCAGCACAACAGGGACATATGGCTACACCTTC. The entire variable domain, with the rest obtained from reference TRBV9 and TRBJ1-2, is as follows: DSGVTQTPKHLITATGQRVTLRCSPRSGDLSVYWYQQSLDQGLQFLIQYYNGEERAKGNILERFSAQQFPDLHSELNLSSLELGDSALYFCASSTTGTYGYTFGSGTRLTVV.

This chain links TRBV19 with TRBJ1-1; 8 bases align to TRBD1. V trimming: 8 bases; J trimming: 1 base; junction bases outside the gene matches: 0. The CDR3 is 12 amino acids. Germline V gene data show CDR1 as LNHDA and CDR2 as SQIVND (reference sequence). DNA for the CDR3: TGTGCCAGTGGACAGGGGAACACTGAAGCTTTCTTT. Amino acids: CASGQGNTEAFF.

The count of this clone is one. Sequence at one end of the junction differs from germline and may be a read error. CDR3 loop: CAWSDWDGLRF. The CDR3 coding sequence is TGTGCCTGGAGTGATTGGGACGGCCTCCGCTTC. The J gene is TRBJ1-2, the V gene TRBV30; perhaps TRBD1 as D (5 bases). This CDR3 is 11 amino acids long. In germline, CDR1 is GTSNPN, CDR2 SVGIG (reference sequence).

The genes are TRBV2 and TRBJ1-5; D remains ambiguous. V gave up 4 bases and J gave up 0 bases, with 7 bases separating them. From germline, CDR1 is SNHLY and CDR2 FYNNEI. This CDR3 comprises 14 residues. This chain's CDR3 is CASSAESSNQPQHF. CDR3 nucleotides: TGTGCCAGCAGTGCAGAGAGTAGCAATCAGCCCCAGCATTTT.

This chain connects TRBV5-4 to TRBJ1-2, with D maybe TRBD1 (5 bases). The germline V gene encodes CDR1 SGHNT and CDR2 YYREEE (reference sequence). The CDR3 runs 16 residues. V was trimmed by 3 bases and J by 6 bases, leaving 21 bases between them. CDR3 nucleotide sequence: TGTGCCAGCAGCTGGGGCAATAGGGGCGCGGAGAATGGCTACACCTTC. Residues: CASSWGNRGAENGYTF.

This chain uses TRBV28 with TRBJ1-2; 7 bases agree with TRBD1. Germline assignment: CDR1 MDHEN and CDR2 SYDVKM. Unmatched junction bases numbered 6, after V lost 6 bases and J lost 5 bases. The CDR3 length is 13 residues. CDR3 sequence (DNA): TGTGCCAGCAGCCGGGGACAGTTTTATGGCTACACCTTC. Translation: CASSRGQFYGYTF.

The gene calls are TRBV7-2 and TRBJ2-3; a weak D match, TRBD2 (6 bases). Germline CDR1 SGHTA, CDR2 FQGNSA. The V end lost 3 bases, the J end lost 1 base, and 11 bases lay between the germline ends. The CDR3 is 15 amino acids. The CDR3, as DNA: TGTGCCAGCAGCTTCAGGCGGGGCGGCACAGATACGCAGTATTTT. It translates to CASSFRRGGTDTQYF. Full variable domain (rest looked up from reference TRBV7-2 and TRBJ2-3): GAGVSQSPSNKVTEKGKDVELRCDPISGHTALYWYRQSLGQGLEFLIYFQGNSAPDKSGLPSDRFSAERTGGSVSTLTIQRTQQEDSAVYLCASSFRRGGTDTQYFGPGTRLTVL.

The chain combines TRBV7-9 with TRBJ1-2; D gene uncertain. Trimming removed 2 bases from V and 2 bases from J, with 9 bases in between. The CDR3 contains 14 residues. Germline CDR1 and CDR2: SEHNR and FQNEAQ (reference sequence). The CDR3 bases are TGTGCCAGCAGCTTAAGGTGGGGAAACTATGGCTACACCTTC. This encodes CASSLRWGNYGYTF.

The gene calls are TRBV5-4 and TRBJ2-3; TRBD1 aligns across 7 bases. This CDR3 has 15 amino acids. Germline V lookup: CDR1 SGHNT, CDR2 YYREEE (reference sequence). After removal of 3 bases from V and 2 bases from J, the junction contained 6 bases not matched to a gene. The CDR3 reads CASSSPGQLTDTQYF. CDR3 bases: TGTGCCAGCAGCTCGCCGGGACAGCTCACAGATACGCAGTATTTT.

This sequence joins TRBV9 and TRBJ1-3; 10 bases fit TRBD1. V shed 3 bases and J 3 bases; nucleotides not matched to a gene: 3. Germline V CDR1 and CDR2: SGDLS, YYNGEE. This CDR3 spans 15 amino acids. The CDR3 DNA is TGTGCCAGCAGCGCCCGGACAGGGGGTGGAAACACCATATATTTT. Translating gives CASSARTGGGNTIYF.

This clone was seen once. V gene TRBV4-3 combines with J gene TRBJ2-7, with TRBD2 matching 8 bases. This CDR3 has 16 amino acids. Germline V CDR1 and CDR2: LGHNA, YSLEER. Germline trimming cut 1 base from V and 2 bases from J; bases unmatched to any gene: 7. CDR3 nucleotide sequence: TGCGCCAGCAGCCAAGGTGTGCGGGGGGCTACCTACGAGCAGTACTTC. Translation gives CASSQGVRGATYEQYF.

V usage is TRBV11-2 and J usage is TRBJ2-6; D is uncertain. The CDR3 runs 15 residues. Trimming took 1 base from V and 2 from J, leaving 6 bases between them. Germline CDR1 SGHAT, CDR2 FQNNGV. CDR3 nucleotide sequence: TGTGCCAGCAGCTTAGTTGTGACTGGGGCCAACGTCCTGACTTTC. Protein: CASSLVVTGANVLTF.

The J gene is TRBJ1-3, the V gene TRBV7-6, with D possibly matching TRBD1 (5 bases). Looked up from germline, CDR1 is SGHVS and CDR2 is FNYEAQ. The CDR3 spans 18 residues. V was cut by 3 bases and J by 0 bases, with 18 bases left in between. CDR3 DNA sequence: TGTGCCAGCAGCTTTGTGGGGGGGAGTCCCTCCTCTGGAAACACCATATATTTT. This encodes CASSFVGGSPSSGNTIYF.

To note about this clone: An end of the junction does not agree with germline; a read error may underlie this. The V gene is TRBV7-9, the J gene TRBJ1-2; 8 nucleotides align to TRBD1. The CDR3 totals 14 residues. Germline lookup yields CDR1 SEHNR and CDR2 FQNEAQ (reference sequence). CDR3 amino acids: CASTLDGTGYGYTF. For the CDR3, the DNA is TGTGCCAGCACCTTAGATGGGACAGGCTATGGCTACACCTTC.

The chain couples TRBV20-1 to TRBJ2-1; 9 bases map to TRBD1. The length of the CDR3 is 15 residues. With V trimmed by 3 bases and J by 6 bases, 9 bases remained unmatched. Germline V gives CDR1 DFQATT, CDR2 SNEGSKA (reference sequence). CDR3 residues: CSASSGTGIFNEQFF. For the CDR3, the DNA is TGCAGTGCTAGTTCCGGGACAGGGATTTTCAATGAGCAGTTCTTC.

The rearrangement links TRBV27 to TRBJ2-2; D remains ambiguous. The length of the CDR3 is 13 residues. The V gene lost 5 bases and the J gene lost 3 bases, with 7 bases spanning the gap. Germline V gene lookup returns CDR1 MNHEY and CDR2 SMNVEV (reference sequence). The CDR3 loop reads CASSAGHTGELFF. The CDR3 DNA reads TGTGCCAGCAGTGCCGGACACACCGGGGAGCTGTTTTTT.